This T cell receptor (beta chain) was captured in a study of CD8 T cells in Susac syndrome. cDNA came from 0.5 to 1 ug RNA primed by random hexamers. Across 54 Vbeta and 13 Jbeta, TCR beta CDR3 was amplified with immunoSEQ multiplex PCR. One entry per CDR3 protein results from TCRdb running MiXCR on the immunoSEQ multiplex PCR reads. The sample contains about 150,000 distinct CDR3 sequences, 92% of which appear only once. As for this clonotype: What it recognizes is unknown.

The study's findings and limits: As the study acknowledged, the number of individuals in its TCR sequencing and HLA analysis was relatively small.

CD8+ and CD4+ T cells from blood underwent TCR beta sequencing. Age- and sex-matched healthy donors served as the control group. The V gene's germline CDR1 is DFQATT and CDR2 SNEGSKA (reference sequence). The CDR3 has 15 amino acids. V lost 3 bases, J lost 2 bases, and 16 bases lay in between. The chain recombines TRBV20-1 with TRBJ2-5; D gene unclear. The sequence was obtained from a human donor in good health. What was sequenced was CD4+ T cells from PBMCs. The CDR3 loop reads CSASGSGSVQETQYF. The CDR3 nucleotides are TGCAGTGCTAGTGGTTCCGGCAGCGTGCAAGAGACCCAGTACTTC.